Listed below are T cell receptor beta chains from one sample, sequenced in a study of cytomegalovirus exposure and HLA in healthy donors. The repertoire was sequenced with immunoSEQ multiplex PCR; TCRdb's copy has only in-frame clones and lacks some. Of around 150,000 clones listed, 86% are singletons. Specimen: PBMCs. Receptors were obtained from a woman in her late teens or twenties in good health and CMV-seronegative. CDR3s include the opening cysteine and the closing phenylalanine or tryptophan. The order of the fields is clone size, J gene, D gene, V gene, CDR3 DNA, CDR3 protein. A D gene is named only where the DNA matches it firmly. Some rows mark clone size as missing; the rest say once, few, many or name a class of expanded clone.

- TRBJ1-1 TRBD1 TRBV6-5 TGTGCCAGCTACAGGGGTAACACTGAAGCTTTCTTT CASYRGNTEAFF
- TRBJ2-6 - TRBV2 TGTGCCAGCAGTGAAGTCCGTCAGGGTGCAGAAGTCCTGACTTTC CASSEVRQGAEVLTF
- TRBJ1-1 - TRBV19 TGTGCCAGTATGGGGGGGCTGGCTTTCTTT CASMGGLAFF
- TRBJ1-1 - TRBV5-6 TGTGCCAGCAGCTTGGGCAGGGGCACTGAAGCTTTCTTT CASSLGRGTEAFF
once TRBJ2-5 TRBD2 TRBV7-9 TGTGCCAGCAGCTCTTACCGGACTAGCGGGACGGGTCGGGAGACCCAGTACTTC CASSSYRTSGTGRETQYF
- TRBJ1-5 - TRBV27 TGTGCCAGCAGTTTCAGGGGTTTGAAGCAGCCCCAGCATTTT CASSFRGLKQPQHF
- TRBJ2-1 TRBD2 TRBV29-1 TGCAGCGTCGCAAGCGGGGGGGACTACAATGAGCAGTTCTTC CSVASGGDYNEQFF
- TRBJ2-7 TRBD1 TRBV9 TGTGCCAGCAGCACCACCTCGGACAGGGCTAACTACGAGCAGTACTTC CASSTTSDRANYEQYF
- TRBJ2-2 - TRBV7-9 TGTGCCAGCAGCGCGGTTCTCACCGGGGAGCTGTTTTTT CASSAVLTGELFF
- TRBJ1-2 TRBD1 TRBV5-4 TGTGCCAGCAGCTTCGGACAGGAATTCTATGGCTACACCTTC CASSFGQEFYGYTF
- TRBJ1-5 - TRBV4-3 TGCGCCAGCAGCCAAGATCGAGGGCAGCCCCAGCATTTT CASSQDRGQPQHF
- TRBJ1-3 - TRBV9 TGTGCCAGCAGCGTAGCCGCGCAGGTTGCGGGTGGAAACACCATATATTTT CASSVAAQVAGGNTIYF
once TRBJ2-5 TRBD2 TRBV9 TGTGCCAGCAGCGTAGAAGGGCTAGCGGGAGATGGGGAGACCCAGTACTTC CASSVEGLAGDGETQYF
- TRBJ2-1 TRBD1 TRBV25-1 TGTGCCAGCAGTGAGCCAGCAACAGGGGTTAAGGAGCAGTTCTTC CASSEPATGVKEQFF
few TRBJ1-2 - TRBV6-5 TGTGCCAGCAGGAAACAGACCGAGGGTAACTATGGCTACACCTTC CASRKQTEGNYGYTF
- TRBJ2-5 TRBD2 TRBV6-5 TGTGCCAGCAGTTCTATGACTAGCGGGGCCGAGACCCAGTACTTC CASSSMTSGAETQYF
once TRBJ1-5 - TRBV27 TGTGCCAGCAGTCGCGCCCGGGATCAGCCCCAGCATTTT CASSRARDQPQHF
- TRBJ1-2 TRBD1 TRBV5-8 TGTGCCAGCCCATTAAAGGGGACAGGGGAAGGTTACTATGGCTACACCTTC CASPLKGTGEGYYGYTF
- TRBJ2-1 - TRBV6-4 TGTGCCAGCAGTGACAACGGAGCGGACAATGAGCAGTTCTTC CASSDNGADNEQFF
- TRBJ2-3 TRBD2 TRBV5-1 TGCGCCAGCAGCTCCACTAGCGGGGCCACAGATACGCAGTATTTT CASSSTSGATDTQYF
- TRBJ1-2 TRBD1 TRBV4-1 TGCGCCAGCAGCCAGATCGGGACAGGGGGCGCGAACTATGGCTACACCTTC CASSQIGTGGANYGYTF
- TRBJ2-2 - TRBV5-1 TGCGCCAGCAGCACAGGGAAGTCGGCCACCGGGGAGCTGTTTTTT CASSTGKSATGELFF
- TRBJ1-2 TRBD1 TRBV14 TGTGCCAGCAGCCAAGATTGGACAGGGGGCTATGGCTACACCTTC CASSQDWTGGYGYTF
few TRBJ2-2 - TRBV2 TGTGCCAGCAGAATGGGGGCAGTTAACTCCGGGGAGCTGTTTTTT CASRMGAVNSGELFF
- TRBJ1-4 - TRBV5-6 TGTGCCAGCAGCTTTGGAGGGTGGGAAAAACTGTTTTTT CASSFGGWEKLFF
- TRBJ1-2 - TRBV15 TGTGCCACCAGCAGAGATCAGGGAAACTATGGCTACACCTTC CATSRDQGNYGYTF
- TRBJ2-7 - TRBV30 TGTGCCTGGAGTGTGGCGAGCGGAGCTTACGAGCAGTACTTC CAWSVASGAYEQYF
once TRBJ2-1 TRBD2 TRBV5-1 TGCGCCAGCAGCCCTTGGCGGGGGGGTATAAGTGAGCAGTTCTTC CASSPWRGGISEQFF
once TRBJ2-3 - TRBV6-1 TGTGCCAGCGGGTACAGGGCTGATACGCAGTATTTT CASGYRADTQYF
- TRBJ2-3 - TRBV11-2 TGTGCCAGCAGCTTAGGACACGGCCCTCCGGGGGTTCACACAGATACGCAGTATTTT CASSLGHGPPGVHTDTQYF
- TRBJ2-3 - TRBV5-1 TGCGCCAGCAGCTTGGTAGGCGGGGTCCGGACAGATACGCAGTATTTT CASSLVGGVRTDTQYF
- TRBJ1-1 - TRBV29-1 TGCAGCGATGGAGGGGGGGGCTTCGACACTGAAGCTTTCTTT CSDGGGGFDTEAFF
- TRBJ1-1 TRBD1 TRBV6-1 TGTGCCAGCAGACCAATGACAGGGATGAACACTGAAGCTTTCTTT CASRPMTGMNTEAFF
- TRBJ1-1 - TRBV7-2 TGTGCCAGCAGCTCAAGACAGATGAACACTGAAGCTTTCTTT CASSSRQMNTEAFF
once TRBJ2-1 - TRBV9 TGTGCCAGCAGCTCCCCCTATAATGAGCAGTTCTTC CASSSPYNEQFF
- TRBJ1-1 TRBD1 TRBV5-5 TGTGCCAGCAGCTCAAGGATTACAGGGGGCACTGAAGCTTTCTTT CASSSRITGGTEAFF
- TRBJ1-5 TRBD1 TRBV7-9 TGTGCCAGCAGCTTAGGCCCCGGGACAGGGGGCGAACAGCCCCAGCATTTT CASSLGPGTGGEQPQHF
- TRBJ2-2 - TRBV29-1 TGCAGCGTTAGACTGGCCGGGGAGCTGTTTTTT CSVRLAGELFF
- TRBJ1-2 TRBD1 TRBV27 TGTGCCAGCAGCGGAGGACAGGGGCGCTCAAACTATGGCTACACCTTC CASSGGQGRSNYGYTF
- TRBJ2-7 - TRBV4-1 TGCGCCAGCAGCCAAGGTCCTTCTAGCTCCTACGAGCAGTACTTC CASSQGPSSSYEQYF
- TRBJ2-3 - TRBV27 TGTGCCACCAAACACGGGAGACTCACAGATACGCAGTATTTT CATKHGRLTDTQYF
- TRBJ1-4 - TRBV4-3 TGCGCCAGCAGCCAAGAAACAGGCAGGGTGGGGGAAAAACTGTTTTTT CASSQETGRVGEKLFF
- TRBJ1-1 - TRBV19 TGTGCCAGTAGTATAATGGGGGCCGAGGCTTTCTTT CASSIMGAEAFF
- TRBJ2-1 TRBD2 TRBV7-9 TGTGCCAGCAGCCCAAGTCTTCTAGCGGGGGGGCGGGCCTACAATGAGCAGTTCTTC CASSPSLLAGGRAYNEQFF
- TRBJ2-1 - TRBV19 TGTGCCAGTAGTATCAAGTTAGCGGTGAACAATGAGCAGTTCTTC CASSIKLAVNNEQFF
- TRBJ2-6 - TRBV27 TGTGCCAGCAGGAGCTCTGGGGCCAACGTCCTGACTTTC CASRSSGANVLTF
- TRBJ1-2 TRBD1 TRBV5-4 TGTGCCAGCAGCTTGGGCGGGACAGGGCAAGGCTACACCTTC CASSLGGTGQGYTF
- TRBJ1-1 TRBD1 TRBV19 TGTGCCAGCCAACAGGGGGCGAGGACTGAAGCTTTCTTT CASQQGARTEAFF
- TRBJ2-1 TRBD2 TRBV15 TGTGCCACCAGCAGAGATCGGGTAGCGGGAGCCCTCAATGAGCAGTTCTTC CATSRDRVAGALNEQFF
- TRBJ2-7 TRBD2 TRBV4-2 TGTGCCAGCAGCCAAGTGTCCAGCACTAGCGGGCGAGAGCAGTACTTC CASSQVSSTSGREQYF
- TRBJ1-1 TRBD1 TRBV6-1 TGTGCCAGCTGCCGGGACAGATTCATGAACACTGAAGCTTTCTTT CASCRDRFMNTEAFF